The source of this TCR beta chain is a study of blood T cell repertoires in COVID-19 (dated by TCRdb to about 2020). Regarding the complete study: Collaborator samples came from the United States, Italy and Spain and covered acute and convalescent phases of COVID-19. The prospective study material was composed of cDNA or gDNA derived from T cells, B-cell-depleted T cells, or PBMCs. Deeply sampled blood TCRbeta repertoires from subjects exposed to, actively infected with, or recovered from COVID-19 were included in the dataset. The repertoires were released in a freely available public database meant as a resource for research on the immune response to SARS-CoV-2. The samples were drawn from two sources: the first 160 participants of the ongoing ImmuneRACE study, and approximately 1,300 subjects contributed by 6 global collaborators. Nearly every sample came with metadata listing a de-identified subject ID, COVID-19 status, age in years and sex. HLA class I and class II types, where available, came from metadata supplied by the sample provider rather than from assay-based typing. Summary of the overall study and its limitations: Clinical and demographic metadata were provided uncurated, with the amount varying by source and participant.

TCRbeta CDR3 regions were amplified from genomic DNA using the immunoSEQ Assay, a bias-controlled multiplex PCR. From the authors' description of their analysis: The number of nucleated cells in each sample was estimated by amplification of reference gene primers within the assay. To quantify the absolute abundance of each unique TCRbeta CDR3 rearrangement, sequence reads were collapsed and filtered. Productive Simpson clonality was computed per sample as the square root of Simpson's diversity index over productive rearrangements. Entries here come from immuneACCESS through TCRdb and include only in-frame sequences with V and J called. Some clones fail to appear in such tables; in the studies checked, an unresolved V gene covers under half of the shortfall, and the cause of the remainder is unknown. V, J and clone size are those of that table, while D and trimming were read from the DNA. The sample table contains fewer than 300,000 clones; only one count was recorded for approximately 84% of them. The leading ten clones occupy 8.6% of the sample.

A remark on this clone: Which antigen it targets is not known. The input lacks base qualities; no much larger clone sits a single base away.

Collaborating institutions collected whole blood in K2EDTA tubes following their own protocols. For TCRbeta analysis, collaborators shipped samples as frozen whole blood, isolated PBMCs, or DNA extracted from either of those sample types. Based on the germline V gene, the CDR1 and CDR2 sequences are MNHNS and SASEGT. Trimming costs V 1 base and J 10 bases, and their ends lie 11 bases apart. The CDR3 runs 14 amino acids, cysteine and phenylalanine included. Solely the CDR3 DNA is kept, with 42 bases framed from the first base. The sequenced sample consisted of peripheral blood. The sequence joins TRBV6-1 to TRBJ1-6, with no confidently assigned D gene. This receptor was identified in a human donor in a cohort sampled during active COVID-19. The DNA sequence follows: TGTGCCAGCAGTGAAGGATGGACGGGGTCACCCCTCCACTTT. This yields the protein CASSEGWTGSPLHF.